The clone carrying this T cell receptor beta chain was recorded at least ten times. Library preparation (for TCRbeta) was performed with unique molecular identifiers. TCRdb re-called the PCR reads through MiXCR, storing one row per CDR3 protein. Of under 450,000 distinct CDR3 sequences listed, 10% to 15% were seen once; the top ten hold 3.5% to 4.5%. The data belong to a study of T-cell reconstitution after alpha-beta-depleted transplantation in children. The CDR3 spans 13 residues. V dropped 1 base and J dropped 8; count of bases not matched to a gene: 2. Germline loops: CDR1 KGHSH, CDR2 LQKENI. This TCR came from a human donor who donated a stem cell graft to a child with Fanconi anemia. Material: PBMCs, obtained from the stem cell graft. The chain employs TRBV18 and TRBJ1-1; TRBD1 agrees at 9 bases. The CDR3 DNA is TGTGCCAGCTCACCACAGGGGACAGGGGAAGCTTTCTTT. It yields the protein CASSPQGTGEAFF.